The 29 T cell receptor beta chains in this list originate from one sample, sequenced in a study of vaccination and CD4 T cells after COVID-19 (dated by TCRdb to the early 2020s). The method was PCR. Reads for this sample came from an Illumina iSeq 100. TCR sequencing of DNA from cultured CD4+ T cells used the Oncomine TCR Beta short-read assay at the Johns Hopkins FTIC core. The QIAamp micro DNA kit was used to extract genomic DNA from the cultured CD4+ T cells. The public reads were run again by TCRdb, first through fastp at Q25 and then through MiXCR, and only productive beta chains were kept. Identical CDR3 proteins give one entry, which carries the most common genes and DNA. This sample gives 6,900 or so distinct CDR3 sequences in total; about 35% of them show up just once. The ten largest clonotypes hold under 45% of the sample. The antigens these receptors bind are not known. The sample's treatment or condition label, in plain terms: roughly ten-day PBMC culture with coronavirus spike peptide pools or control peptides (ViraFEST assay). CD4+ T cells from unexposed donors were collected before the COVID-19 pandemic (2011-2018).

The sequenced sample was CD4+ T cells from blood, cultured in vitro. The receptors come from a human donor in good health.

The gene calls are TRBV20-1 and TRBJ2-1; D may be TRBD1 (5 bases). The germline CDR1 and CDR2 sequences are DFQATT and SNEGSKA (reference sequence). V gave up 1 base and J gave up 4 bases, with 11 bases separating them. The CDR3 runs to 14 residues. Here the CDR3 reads CSARGRVEYNEQFF. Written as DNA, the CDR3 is TGCAGTGCTAGAGGCAGGGTGGAATACAATGAGCAGTTCTTC.

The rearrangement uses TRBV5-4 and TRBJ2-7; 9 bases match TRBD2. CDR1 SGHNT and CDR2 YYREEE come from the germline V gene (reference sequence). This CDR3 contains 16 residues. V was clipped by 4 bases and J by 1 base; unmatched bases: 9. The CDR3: CASSNLGSGSSYEQYF. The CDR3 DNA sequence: TGTGCCAGCAGCAACCTCGGTAGCGGGAGTTCCTACGAGCAGTACTTC.

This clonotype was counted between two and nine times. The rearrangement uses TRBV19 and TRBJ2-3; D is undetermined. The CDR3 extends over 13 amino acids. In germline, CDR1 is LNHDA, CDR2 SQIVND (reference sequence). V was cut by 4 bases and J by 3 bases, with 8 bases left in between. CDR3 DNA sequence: TGTGCCAGTAGTAGAGGACCAACAGATACGCAGTATTTT. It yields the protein CASSRGPTDTQYF.

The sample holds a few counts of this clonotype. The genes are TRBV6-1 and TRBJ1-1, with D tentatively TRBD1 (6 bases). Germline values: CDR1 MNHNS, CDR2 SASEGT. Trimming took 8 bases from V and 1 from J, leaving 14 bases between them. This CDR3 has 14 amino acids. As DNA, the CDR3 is TGTGCCAGCGCTCGAATGACAGGGAACACTGAAGCTTTCTTT. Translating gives CASARMTGNTEAFF.

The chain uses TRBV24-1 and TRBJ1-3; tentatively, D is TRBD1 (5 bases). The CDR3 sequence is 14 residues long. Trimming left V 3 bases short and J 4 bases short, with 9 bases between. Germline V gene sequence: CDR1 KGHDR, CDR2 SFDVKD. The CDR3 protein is CATSDAGSGNTIYF. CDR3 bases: TGTGCCACCAGTGATGCAGGGTCCGGAAACACCATATATTTT.

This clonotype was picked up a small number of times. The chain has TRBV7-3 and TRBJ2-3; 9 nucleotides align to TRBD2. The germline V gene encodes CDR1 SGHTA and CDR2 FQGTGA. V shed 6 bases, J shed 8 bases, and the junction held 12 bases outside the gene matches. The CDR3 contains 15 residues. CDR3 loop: CASSPGTSRQGTQYF. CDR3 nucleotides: TGTGCCAGCAGTCCCGGGACTAGCCGGCAGGGTACGCAGTATTTT.

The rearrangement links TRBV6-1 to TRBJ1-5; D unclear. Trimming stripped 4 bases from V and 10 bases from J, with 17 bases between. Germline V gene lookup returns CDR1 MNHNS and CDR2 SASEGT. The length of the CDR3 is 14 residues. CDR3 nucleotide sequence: TGTGCCAGCAGTGCCCTGCCGAGTCGGGGACCCCAGCATTTT. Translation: CASSALPSRGPQHF.

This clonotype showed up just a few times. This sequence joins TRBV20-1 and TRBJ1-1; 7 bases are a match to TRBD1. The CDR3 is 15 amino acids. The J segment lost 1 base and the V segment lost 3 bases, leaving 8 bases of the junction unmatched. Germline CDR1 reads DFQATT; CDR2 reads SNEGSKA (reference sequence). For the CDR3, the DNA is TGCAGTGCTAGTGGAGGCAGGGGGTGGAACACTGAAGCTTTCTTT. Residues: CSASGGRGWNTEAFF.

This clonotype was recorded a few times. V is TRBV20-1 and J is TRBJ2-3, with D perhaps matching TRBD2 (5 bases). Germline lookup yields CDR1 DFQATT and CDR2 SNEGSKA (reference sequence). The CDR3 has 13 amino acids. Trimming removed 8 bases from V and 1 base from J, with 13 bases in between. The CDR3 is CSLRDGGTDTQYF. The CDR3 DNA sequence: TGCAGTCTCCGCGACGGGGGCACAGATACGCAGTATTTT.

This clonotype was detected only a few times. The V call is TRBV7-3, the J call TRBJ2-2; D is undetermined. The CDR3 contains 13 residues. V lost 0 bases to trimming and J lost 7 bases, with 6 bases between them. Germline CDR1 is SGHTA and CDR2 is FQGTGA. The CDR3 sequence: CASSLTIGGELFF. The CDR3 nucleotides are TGTGCCAGCAGCTTAACGATCGGCGGGGAGCTGTTTTTT.

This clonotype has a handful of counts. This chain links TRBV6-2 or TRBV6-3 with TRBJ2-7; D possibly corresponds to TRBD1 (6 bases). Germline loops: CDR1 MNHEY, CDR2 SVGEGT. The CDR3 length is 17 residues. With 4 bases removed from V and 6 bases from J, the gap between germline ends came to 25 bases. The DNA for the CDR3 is TGTGCCAGCAGTTTCTCCCTAGGACAGAACCTCGAAGGCGAGCAGTACTTC. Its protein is CASSFSLGQNLEGEQYF.

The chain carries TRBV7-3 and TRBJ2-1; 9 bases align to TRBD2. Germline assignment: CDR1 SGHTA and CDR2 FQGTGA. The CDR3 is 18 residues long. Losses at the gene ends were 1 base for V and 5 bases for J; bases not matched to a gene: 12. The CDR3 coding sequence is TGTGCCAGCAGCTTAATGGGGGGAGCTAGCGGGGCTAACAATGAGCAGTTCTTC. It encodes CASSLMGGASGANNEQFF.

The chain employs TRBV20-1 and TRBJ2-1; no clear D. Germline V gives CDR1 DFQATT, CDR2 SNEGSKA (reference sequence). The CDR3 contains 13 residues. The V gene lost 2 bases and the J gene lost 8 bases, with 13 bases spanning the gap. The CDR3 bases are TGCAGTGCTAGATACAGTCTGAGAGATGAGCAGTTCTTC. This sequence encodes CSARYSLRDEQFF.

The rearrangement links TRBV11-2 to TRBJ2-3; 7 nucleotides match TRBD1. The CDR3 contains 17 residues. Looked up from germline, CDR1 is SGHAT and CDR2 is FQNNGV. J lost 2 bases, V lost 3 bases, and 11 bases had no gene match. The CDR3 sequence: CASSFAAGGTSTDTQYF. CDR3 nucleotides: TGTGCCAGCAGCTTCGCCGCAGGGGGTACCTCCACAGATACGCAGTATTTT.

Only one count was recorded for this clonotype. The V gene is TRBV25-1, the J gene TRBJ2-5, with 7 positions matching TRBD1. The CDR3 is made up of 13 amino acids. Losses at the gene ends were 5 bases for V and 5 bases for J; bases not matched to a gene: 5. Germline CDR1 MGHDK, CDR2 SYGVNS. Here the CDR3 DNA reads TGTGCCAGCAGTTTACAGGGGACGGAGACCCAGTACTTC. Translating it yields CASSLQGTETQYF.

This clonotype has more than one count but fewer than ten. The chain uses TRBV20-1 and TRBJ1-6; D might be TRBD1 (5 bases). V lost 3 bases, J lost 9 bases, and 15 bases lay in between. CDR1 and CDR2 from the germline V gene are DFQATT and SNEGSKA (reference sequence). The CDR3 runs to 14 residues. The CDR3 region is CSASPQGGSSPLHF. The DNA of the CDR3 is TGCAGTGCTAGCCCCCAGGGCGGGTCTTCACCCCTCCACTTT.

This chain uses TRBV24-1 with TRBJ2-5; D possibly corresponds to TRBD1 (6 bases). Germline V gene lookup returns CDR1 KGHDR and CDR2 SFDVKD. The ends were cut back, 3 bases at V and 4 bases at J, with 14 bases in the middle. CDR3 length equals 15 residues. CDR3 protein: CATSDAQGFRETQYF. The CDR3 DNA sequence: TGTGCCACCAGTGATGCCCAGGGGTTTAGAGAGACCCAGTACTTC.

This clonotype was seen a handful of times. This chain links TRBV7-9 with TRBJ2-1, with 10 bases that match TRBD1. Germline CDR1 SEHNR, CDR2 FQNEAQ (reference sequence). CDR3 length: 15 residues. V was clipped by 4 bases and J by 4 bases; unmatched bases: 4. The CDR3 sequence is CASSSRTGGYNEQFF. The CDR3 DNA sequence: TGTGCCAGCAGCTCCCGGACAGGGGGTTACAATGAGCAGTTCTTC.

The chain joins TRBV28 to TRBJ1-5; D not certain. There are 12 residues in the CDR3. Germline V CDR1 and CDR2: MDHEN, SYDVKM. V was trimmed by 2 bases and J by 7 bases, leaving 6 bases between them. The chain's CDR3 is CASSLDLQPQHF. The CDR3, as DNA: TGTGCCAGCAGTTTAGATCTACAGCCCCAGCATTTT.

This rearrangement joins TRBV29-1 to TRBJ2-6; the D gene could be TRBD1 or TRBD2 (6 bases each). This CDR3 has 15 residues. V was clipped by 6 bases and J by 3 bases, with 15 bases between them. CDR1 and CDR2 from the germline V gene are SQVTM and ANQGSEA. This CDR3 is CSVRDGGLGANVLTF. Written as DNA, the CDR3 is TGCAGCGTAAGAGACGGGGGCCTTGGGGCCAACGTCCTGACTTTC.

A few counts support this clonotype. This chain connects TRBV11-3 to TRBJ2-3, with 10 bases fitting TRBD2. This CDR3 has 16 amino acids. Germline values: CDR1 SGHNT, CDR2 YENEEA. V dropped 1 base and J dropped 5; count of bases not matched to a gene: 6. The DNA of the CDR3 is TGTGCCAGCAGCTTAGTGGCTAGCGGGAGCGGAGATACGCAGTATTTT. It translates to CASSLVASGSGDTQYF.

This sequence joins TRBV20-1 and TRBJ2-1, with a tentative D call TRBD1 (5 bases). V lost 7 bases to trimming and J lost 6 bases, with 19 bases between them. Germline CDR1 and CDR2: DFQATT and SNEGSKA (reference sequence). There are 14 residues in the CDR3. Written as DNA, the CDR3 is TGCAGTGATAGGCTACTGGGGCCCGGCAATGAGCAGTTCTTC. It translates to CSDRLLGPGNEQFF.

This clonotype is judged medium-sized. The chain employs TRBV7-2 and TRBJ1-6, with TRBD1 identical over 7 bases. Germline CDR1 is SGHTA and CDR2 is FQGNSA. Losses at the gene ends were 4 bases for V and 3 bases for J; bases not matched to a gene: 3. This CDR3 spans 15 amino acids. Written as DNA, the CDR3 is TGTGCCAGCAGCTACCAGGGGGTCTATAATTCACCCCTCCACTTT. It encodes CASSYQGVYNSPLHF.

The chain's CDR3 is CASSRGTSGYEQYF. CDR3 nucleotides: TGTGCCAGCAGCAGAGGGACTAGCGGCTACGAGCAGTACTTC. The V call is TRBV7-2, the J call TRBJ2-7, with TRBD2 matching 11 bases. This CDR3 has 14 amino acids. The V and J ends lost 5 bases and 3 bases, in that order; junction bases with no gene match: 3. Germline V gene sequence: CDR1 SGHTA, CDR2 FQGNSA.

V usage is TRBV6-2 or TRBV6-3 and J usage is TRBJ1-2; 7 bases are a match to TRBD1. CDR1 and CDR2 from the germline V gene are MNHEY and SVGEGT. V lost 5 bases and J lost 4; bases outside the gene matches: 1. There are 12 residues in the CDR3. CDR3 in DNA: TGTGCCAGCAGTCGACAGGGCTATGGCTACACCTTC. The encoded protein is CASSRQGYGYTF.

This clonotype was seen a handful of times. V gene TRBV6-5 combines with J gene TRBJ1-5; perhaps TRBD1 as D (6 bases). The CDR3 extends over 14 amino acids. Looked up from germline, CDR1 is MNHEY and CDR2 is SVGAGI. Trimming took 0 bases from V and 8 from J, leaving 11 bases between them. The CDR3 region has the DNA TGTGCCAGCAGTTACTCCGGGACACAGGAGCCCCAGCATTTT. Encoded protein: CASSYSGTQEPQHF.

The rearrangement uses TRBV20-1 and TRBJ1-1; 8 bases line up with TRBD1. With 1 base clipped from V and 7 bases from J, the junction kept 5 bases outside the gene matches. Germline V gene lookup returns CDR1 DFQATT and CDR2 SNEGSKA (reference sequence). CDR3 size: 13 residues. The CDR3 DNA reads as TGCAGTGCTAGAGGGACAGGGATGATTGAAGCTTTCTTT. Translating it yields CSARGTGMIEAFF.

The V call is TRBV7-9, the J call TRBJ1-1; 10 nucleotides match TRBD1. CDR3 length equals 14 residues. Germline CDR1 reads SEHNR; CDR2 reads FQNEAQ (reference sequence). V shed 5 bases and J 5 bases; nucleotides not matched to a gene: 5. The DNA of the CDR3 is TGTGCCAGCAGCACCTGGACAGGGGGTACTGAAGCTTTCTTT. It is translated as CASSTWTGGTEAFF.

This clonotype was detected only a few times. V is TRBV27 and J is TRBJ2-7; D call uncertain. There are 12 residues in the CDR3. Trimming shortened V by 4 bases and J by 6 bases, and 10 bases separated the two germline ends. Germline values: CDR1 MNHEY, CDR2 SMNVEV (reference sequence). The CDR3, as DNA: TGTGCCAGCAGTTCCGTCCCGGGCGAGCAGTACTTC. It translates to CASSSVPGEQYF.